The TCR beta chain under discussion was sequenced for a study of T-cell reconstitution after alpha-beta-depleted transplantation in children. Points from the study as a whole: By about two months after transplant, alpha-beta T cells reportedly arose from several hundred graft clones that had expanded. Some patients showed high day-60 TCRbeta diversity, which derived from surviving recipient T cells and thymic progenitors. After one year, T-cell counts and TCRbeta diversity mostly came from new T cells.

This clonotype appeared a few times. Its specificity is not known. It was with unique molecular identifiers that the TCRbeta library was prepared. TCRdb reprocessed the PCR reads via MiXCR and lists one record per CDR3 protein. The sample has more than 200,000 distinct CDR3 sequences, about 24% seen once. This CDR3 has 11 amino acids. V gave up 6 bases and J gave up 9 bases; unmatched junction bases: 5. CDR1 and CDR2 from the germline V gene are SQVTM and ANQGSEA. The sequencing here drew on PBMCs, mostly from graft donor cells, taken 360 days after TCRalphabeta/CD19-depleted stem cell transplant. The genes are TRBV29-1 and TRBJ2-1; the match to TRBD2 covers 7 bases. This receptor was identified in a female patient under 10 years old who had a stem cell transplant for congenital amegakaryocytic thrombocytopenia, so the T cells may come from the graft donor. The CDR3 DNA reads as TGCAGCGTCGCGGGGGACGGTGAGCAGTTCTTC. Encoded protein: CSVAGDGEQFF.